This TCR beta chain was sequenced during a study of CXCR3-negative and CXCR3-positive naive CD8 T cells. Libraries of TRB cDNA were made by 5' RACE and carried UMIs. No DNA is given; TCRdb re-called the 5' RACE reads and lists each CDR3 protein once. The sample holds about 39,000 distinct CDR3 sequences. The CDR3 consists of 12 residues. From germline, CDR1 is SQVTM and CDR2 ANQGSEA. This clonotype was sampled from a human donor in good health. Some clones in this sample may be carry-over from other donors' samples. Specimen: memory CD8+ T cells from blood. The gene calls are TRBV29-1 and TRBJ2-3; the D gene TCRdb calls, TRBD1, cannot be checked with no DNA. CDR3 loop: CSVVTATDTQYF.